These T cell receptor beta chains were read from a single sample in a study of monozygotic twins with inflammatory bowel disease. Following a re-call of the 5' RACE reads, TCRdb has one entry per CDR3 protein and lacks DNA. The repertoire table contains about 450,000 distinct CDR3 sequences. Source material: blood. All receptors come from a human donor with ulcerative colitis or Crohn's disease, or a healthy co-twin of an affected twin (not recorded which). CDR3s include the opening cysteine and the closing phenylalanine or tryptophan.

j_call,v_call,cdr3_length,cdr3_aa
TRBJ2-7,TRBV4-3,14,CASSQSVQGVEQYF
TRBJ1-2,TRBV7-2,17,CASSASPRQPRDYGYTF
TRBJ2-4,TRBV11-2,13,CASSLNRENIQYF
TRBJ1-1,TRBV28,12,CASSFLGELAFF
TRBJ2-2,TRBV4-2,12,CASSTVVGELFF
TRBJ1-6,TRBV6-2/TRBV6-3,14,CASSYSNWDSPLHF
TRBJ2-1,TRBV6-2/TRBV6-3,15,CASRQGAWTAGEQFF
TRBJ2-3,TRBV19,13,CASNQLAGDTQYF
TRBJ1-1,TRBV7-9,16,CASSLEGGESGTEAFF
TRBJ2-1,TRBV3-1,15,CASSYGTSAYNEQFF
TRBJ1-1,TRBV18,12,CASSPQNTEAFF
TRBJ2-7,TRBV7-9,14,CASSQGQTTYEQYF
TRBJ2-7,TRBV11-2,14,CASSPRGGSYEQYF
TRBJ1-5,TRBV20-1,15,CSASPGTGVNQPQHF
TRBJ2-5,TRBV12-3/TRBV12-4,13,CASRKLNSETQYF
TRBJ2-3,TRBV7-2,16,CASSLVGSGRSDTQYF
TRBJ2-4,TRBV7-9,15,CASSSLGQTKNIQYF
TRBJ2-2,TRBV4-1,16,CASSPPLSGVTGELFF
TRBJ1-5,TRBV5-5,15,CASSPTYNSNQPQHF
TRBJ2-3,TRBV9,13,CASSVATTDTQYF
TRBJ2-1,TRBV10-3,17,CAIGESGEADNYNEQFF
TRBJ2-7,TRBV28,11,CASSLQREQYF